Presented here are 4 T cell receptor beta chains from one specimen sequenced in a study of shared clonotypes between healthy human individuals. The naive CD8 subset, CD45RO-negative cells positively selected for CCR7, excluded terminally differentiated effector memory CD45RA+ cells. The repertoire was sequenced with immunoSEQ multiplex PCR; TCRdb's copy has only in-frame clones and lacks some. The table shows about 2.2 million clones, with 93% occurring only once. The specimen was naive CD8+ T cells from PBMCs. The receptors shown here come from a man aged 18 to 29 in good health. Some clones in this sample may be carry-over from other donors' samples.

The J gene is TRBJ1-2, the V gene TRBV21-1; no DNA check was done on the table's D call, TRBD1. TRBV21-1 is flagged as a pseudogene. The CDR3 covers 13 residues. Here the CDR3 reads CASSKVRIGGYTF. The CDR3 nucleotides read TGTGCCAGCAGCAAAGTCAGGATTGGTGGCTACACCTTC.

The J gene is TRBJ1-2, the V gene TRBV6-5; D uncertain. The germline CDR1 and CDR2 sequences are MNHEY and SVGAGI. The ends were cut back, 0 bases at V and 8 bases at J, with 16 bases in the middle. The CDR3 totals 15 residues. The DNA for the CDR3 is TGTGCCAGCAGTTACTCGGTGCATCTGGCGGGCGGCTACACCTTC. Protein: CASSYSVHLAGGYTF.

The V call is TRBV6-5, the J call TRBJ2-1; TRBD2 aligns across 12 bases. There are 15 residues in the CDR3. Germline CDR1 MNHEY, CDR2 SVGAGI. The V segment lost 2 bases and the J segment 9 bases; nucleotides outside the gene matches: 5. CDR3 bases: TGTGCCAGCAGTTACAGGACTAGCGGGGATAGTGAGCAGTTCTTC. This gives the protein CASSYRTSGDSEQFF.

This chain uses TRBV5-3 with TRBJ2-7; no definite D call. Being an ORF, TRBV5-3 has a function that is uncertain. V shed 0 bases and J shed 0 bases, with 16 bases lying between them. The CDR3 sequence is 17 residues long. CDR3 in DNA: TGTGCCAGAAGCTTGGACATACTGACCCAGAGCTCCTACGAGCAGTACTTC. Protein product: CARSLDILTQSSYEQYF.